These 13 T cell receptor beta chains came from one sample sequenced in a study of cytomegalovirus exposure and HLA in healthy donors. Amplification used 60 Vbeta primers and 13 Jbeta primers. TCRdb keeps only in-frame clones here, not all; method: immunoSEQ multiplex PCR. Altogether about 59,000 clones are present, 65% to 80% being singletons, with the ten largest covering 6% to 7%. Material for sequencing was PBMCs. These receptor sequences come from a man aged 30 to 39 in good health and CMV-seropositive.

The chain couples TRBV9 to TRBJ2-7; 8 bases agree with TRBD1. V was pared by 2 bases and J by 4 bases, with 11 bases of the junction left unmatched. Germline V gene lookup returns CDR1 SGDLS and CDR2 YYNGEE. The CDR3 totals 16 residues. CDR3 amino acids: CASSVGPDRGRYEQYF. In nucleotides, the CDR3 is TGTGCCAGCAGCGTGGGCCCCGACAGGGGTCGTTACGAGCAGTACTTC.

The chain is built from TRBV7-2 and TRBJ1-5; D is ambiguous. CDR1 is SGHTA and CDR2 is FQGNSA in the germline V gene. The CDR3 has 13 amino acids. V was cut by 5 bases and J by 4 bases, with 9 bases left in between. CDR3 sequence: CASSPLMNQPQHF. DNA for the CDR3: TGTGCCAGCAGCCCCCTAATGAATCAGCCCCAGCATTTT.

This clone is a singleton in its sample. This rearrangement joins TRBV14 to TRBJ2-2; 7 bases match TRBD1. Losses at the gene ends were 2 bases for V and 3 bases for J; bases not matched to a gene: 12. The length of the CDR3 is 18 residues. CDR1 is SGHDN, CDR2 FVKESK, per germline. The CDR3 is CASSQLGGTGVYTGELFF. CDR3 nucleotide sequence: TGTGCCAGCAGCCAACTAGGAGGCACAGGGGTTTACACCGGGGAGCTGTTTTTT.

This sequence joins TRBV29-1 and TRBJ1-2; D possibly corresponds to TRBD1 (6 bases). V dropped 4 bases and J dropped 6 bases, with 6 bases sitting between them. CDR1 is SQVTM and CDR2 is ANQGSEA in the germline V gene. This CDR3 spans 10 amino acids. In DNA, the CDR3 is TGCAGCGTTGGGACAGATGGCTACACCTTC. Its protein is CSVGTDGYTF.

The sample holds one count of this clone. The chain uses TRBV9 and TRBJ2-1; maybe TRBD1 (5 bases). V was trimmed by 4 bases and J by 4 bases, leaving 24 bases between them. Germline CDR1 SGDLS, CDR2 YYNGEE. This CDR3 contains 18 residues. The CDR3 is CASSPTGRAGRSYNEQFF. The CDR3 DNA sequence: TGTGCCAGCAGCCCGACCGGTAGGGCAGGGCGGTCATACAATGAGCAGTTCTTC.

The gene calls are TRBV7-8 and TRBJ2-3, with D perhaps matching TRBD2 (5 bases). Germline CDR1 is SGHVS and CDR2 is FQNEAQ. V lost 3 bases and J lost 6, with 7 bases in between. The CDR3 has 12 residues. CDR3 protein: CASSLGADTQYF. The CDR3 region has the DNA TGTGCCAGCAGCTTGGGAGCCGATACGCAGTATTTT.

CDR3 loop: CASSSRTSGGFQETQYF. CDR3 sequence (DNA): TGTGCCAGCAGCTCCCGGACTAGCGGGGGGTTTCAAGAGACCCAGTACTTC. The chain links TRBV13 to TRBJ2-5; 14 bases map to TRBD2. Germline lookup yields CDR1 PRHDT and CDR2 FYEKMQ (reference sequence). The CDR3 covers 17 residues. Trimming cost V 4 bases and J 2 bases; bases outside gene matches: 6. Full variable domain (outside the CDR3, taken from reference TRBV13 and TRBJ2-5): AAGVIQSPRHLIKEKRETATLKCYPIPRHDTVYWYQQGPGQDPQFLISFYEKMQSDKGSIPDRFSAQQFSDYHSELNMSSLELGDSALYFCASSSRTSGGFQETQYFGPGTRLLVL.

The chain has TRBV5-4 and TRBJ1-6; TRBD1 matches 7 bases. V lost 4 bases to trimming and J lost 5 bases; unmatched junction nucleotides: 9. CDR1 is SGHNT and CDR2 is YYREEE in the germline V gene (reference sequence). The CDR3 contains 16 residues. For the CDR3, the DNA is TGTGCCAGCAGCAGTGATCCCGGGACAGATAATTCACCCCTCCACTTT. Amino acids: CASSSDPGTDNSPLHF.

This clone was detected a few times. The V call is TRBV7-9, the J call TRBJ1-2; unclear D gene. V gave up 2 bases and J gave up 5 bases, with 9 bases separating them. The CDR3 runs 13 residues. Germline CDR1 SEHNR, CDR2 FQNEAQ (reference sequence). The CDR3 reads CASSLRTLYGYTF. The CDR3 region has the DNA TGTGCCAGCAGCTTACGGACTCTATATGGCTACACCTTC.

CDR3 in amino acids: CASSTRSKQCHEQYF. CDR3 nucleotides: TGTGCCAGCAGCACCCGCTCAAAACAATGTCACGAGCAGTACTTC. The genes are TRBV21-1 and TRBJ2-7; the table's D call, TRBD1, was not checked against the DNA. TRBV21-1 is an annotated pseudogene. The length of the CDR3 is 15 residues.

In this sample, this clone turned up once. This chain joins TRBV7-9 and TRBJ2-5; D is uncertain. The CDR3 runs to 14 residues. Trimming took 1 base from V and 1 from J, leaving 7 bases between them. Germline CDR1 reads SEHNR; CDR2 reads FQNEAQ (reference sequence). CDR3 sequence: CASSLVASQETQYF. The DNA of the CDR3 is TGTGCCAGCAGCTTAGTTGCGTCCCAAGAGACCCAGTACTTC.

The rearrangement joins TRBV5-4 to TRBJ1-2; D may be TRBD1 (6 bases). CDR3 length: 13 amino acids. V lost 3 bases to trimming and J lost 4 bases, with 10 bases between them. Germline V gene sequence: CDR1 SGHNT, CDR2 YYREEE (reference sequence). CDR3 sequence: CASSSDRSYGYTF. As DNA, the CDR3 is TGTGCCAGCAGCTCCGACAGGTCCTATGGCTACACCTTC.

This clone was counted between two and nine times. The chain combines TRBV6-4 with TRBJ2-3; TRBD2 is a possible D gene (5 bases). Germline CDR1 reads MRHNA; CDR2 reads SNTAGT. CDR3 size: 15 residues. V shed 2 bases and J shed 2 bases, with 11 bases lying between them. DNA of the CDR3: TGTGCCAGCAGTGACGGGAATAGCGCCACAGATACGCAGTATTTT. Protein: CASSDGNSATDTQYF.